This entry lists 27 T cell receptor beta chains sequenced from one sample in a study of T cell repertoires in cytomegalovirus infection. TCRdb analysed the reads with MiXCR anew, one entry per CDR3 protein. The sample lists hundreds of thousands of distinct CDR3 sequences; about a third were seen once. No antigen has been assigned to these receptors. The specimen comprised cultured CD8+ T cells from PBMCs, sampled from culture after CMV antigen stimulation. These receptors were taken from a human donor in good health (CMV status not recorded). Some clones in this sample may be carry-over from other donors' samples.

The rearrangement joins TRBV20-1 to TRBJ2-4, with D perhaps matching TRBD1 (5 bases). The CDR3 is 11 amino acids. Germline values: CDR1 DFQATT, CDR2 SNEGSKA (reference sequence). Trimming shortened V by 5 bases and J by 13 bases, and 15 bases separated the two germline ends. The CDR3 here is CSAPGSPRQYF. DNA for the CDR3: TGCAGTGCTCCAGGGTCCCCTCGACAGTACTTC.

There are a few counts of this clonotype. CDR3 in DNA: TGTGCCAGCAGTTTAGATTACAGGGGCACTGAAGCTTTCTTT. This gives the protein CASSLDYRGTEAFF. V and J are TRBV12-3 or TRBV12-4 and TRBJ1-1; 7 bases line up with TRBD1. The CDR3 has 14 amino acids. Trimming at V came to 1 base and at J to 4 bases, leaving 3 bases not matched to a gene.

The chain employs TRBV14 and TRBJ2-3, with 7 bases that match TRBD2. Germline-derived CDR1 and CDR2 are SGHDN and FVKESK. V lost 4 bases to trimming and J lost 2 bases; unmatched junction nucleotides: 15. The CDR3 is 18 amino acids. The CDR3 is CASSPRPYSGVFTDTQYF. CDR3 DNA: TGTGCCAGCAGCCCCCGTCCGTACAGCGGGGTGTTCACAGATACGCAGTATTTT.

This clonotype was counted between two and nine times. The chain recombines TRBV6-2 or TRBV6-3 with TRBJ2-2, with a tentative D call TRBD1 (5 bases). The CDR3 runs 14 residues. The germline V gene has CDR1 MNHEY and CDR2 SVGEGT. Trimming took 7 bases from V and 3 from J, leaving 12 bases between them. CDR3 bases: TGTGCCAGCAAAGGGGTATGGGACACCGGGGAGCTGTTTTTT. Its protein is CASKGVWDTGELFF.

The V and J genes are TRBV9 and TRBJ2-1; 8 bases match TRBD2. This CDR3 is built from 16 residues. Losses at the gene ends were 4 bases for V and 4 bases for J; bases not matched to a gene: 10. Germline V gene lookup returns CDR1 SGDLS and CDR2 YYNGEE. The CDR3 region is CASSQARTSPYNEQFF. In DNA, the CDR3 is TGTGCCAGCAGCCAAGCCAGGACTAGCCCTTACAATGAGCAGTTCTTC.

This clonotype came up a few times. The rearrangement links TRBV5-5 to TRBJ1-1; 10 bases fit TRBD1. The CDR3 is made up of 14 amino acids. Germline V CDR1 and CDR2: SGHKS, YYEKEE (reference sequence). The trim removed 5 bases at V and 5 bases at J, leaving 6 bases unmatched. This chain's CDR3 is CASSLTGGWTEAFF. In DNA form, the CDR3 reads TGTGCCAGCAGTCTGACAGGGGGCTGGACTGAAGCTTTCTTT.

The genes are TRBV6-5 and TRBJ2-1; a weak D match, TRBD1 (6 bases). Germline V gene sequence: CDR1 MNHEY, CDR2 SVGAGI. V lost 5 bases, J lost 5 bases, and 13 bases lay in between. The CDR3 is 14 residues long. The chain's CDR3 is CASSRQEADNEQFF. The CDR3 DNA is TGTGCCAGCAGTCGACAGGAGGCGGACAATGAGCAGTTCTTC.

The J gene is TRBJ2-1, the V gene TRBV3-1, with TRBD2 matching over 10 bases. This CDR3 spans 15 amino acids. Germline CDR1 LGHDT, CDR2 YNNKEL (reference sequence). Unmatched junction bases numbered 5, after V lost 5 bases and J lost 4 bases. CDR3 DNA sequence: TGTGCCAGCAGCTATCAACTAGCGGGGTACAATGAGCAGTTCTTC. Protein sequence: CASSYQLAGYNEQFF.

The rearrangement uses TRBV6-5 and TRBJ2-7; 8 bases align to TRBD1. J lost 5 bases, V lost 5 bases, and 11 bases had no gene match. This CDR3 is 15 amino acids long. The germline V gene encodes CDR1 MNHEY and CDR2 SVGAGI. The CDR3 DNA is TGTGCCAGCAGTAAAAGAACAGGGGGGATAGACGAGCAGTACTTC. Protein: CASSKRTGGIDEQYF.

The chain carries TRBV7-3 and TRBJ1-2; D remains ambiguous. The V gene lost 4 bases and the J gene lost 8 bases, with 11 bases spanning the gap. The germline V gene has CDR1 SGHTA and CDR2 FQGTGA. The CDR3 is 12 amino acids. CDR3 sequence: CASSSHGEGYTF. CDR3 sequence (DNA): TGTGCCAGCAGCTCCCACGGGGAGGGCTACACCTTC.

In this sample, this clonotype turned up a few times. The CDR3 DNA reads TGTGCCACCCGAATAGAGCGGGGAAACAATGAGCAGTTCTTC. This gives the protein CATRIERGNNEQFF. The rearrangement joins TRBV19 to TRBJ2-1, with TRBD2 identical over 7 bases. Unmatched junction bases numbered 11, after V lost 10 bases and J lost 5 bases. The germline V gene has CDR1 LNHDA and CDR2 SQIVND (reference sequence). This CDR3 contains 14 residues.

The J gene is TRBJ1-4, the V gene TRBV28; D is undetermined. Trimming cost V 6 bases and J 0 bases, with 8 bases left between them. Germline values: CDR1 MDHEN, CDR2 SYDVKM. The CDR3 has 14 amino acids. CDR3 sequence reads: CASRGLATNEKLFF. The CDR3 nucleotides read TGTGCCAGCAGAGGACTGGCAACTAATGAAAAACTGTTTTTT.

The chain links TRBV6-6 to TRBJ1-5; possible D gene TRBD1, 5 bases. V shed 4 bases and J shed 3 bases, with 13 bases lying between them. Germline V gene lookup returns CDR1 MNHNY and CDR2 SVGAGI (reference sequence). The CDR3 has 15 amino acids. The CDR3 coding sequence is TGTGCCAGCAGTTCACTTCCGACAGACAATCAGCCCCAGCATTTT. It encodes CASSSLPTDNQPQHF.

This clonotype has a handful of counts. The chain uses TRBV5-1 and TRBJ1-2; unclear D gene. Germline V gene sequence: CDR1 SGHRS, CDR2 YFSETQ. The V and J ends lost 0 bases and 1 base respectively, with 7 bases between them. The CDR3 sequence is 14 residues long. The DNA of the CDR3 is TGCGCCAGCAGCTTGGACAGCTTTAACTATGGCTACACCTTC. It encodes CASSLDSFNYGYTF.

This clonotype was observed a few times. The chain uses TRBV7-8 and TRBJ1-2; a possible D gene is TRBD1 (5 bases). The V gene lost 4 bases and the J gene lost 4 bases, with 13 bases spanning the gap. The CDR3 is 14 amino acids. CDR1 and CDR2 from the germline V gene are SGHVS and FQNEAQ. CDR3 in amino acids: CASSSRVVGYGYTF. The CDR3 DNA reads as TGTGCCAGCAGCTCCAGGGTTGTTGGCTATGGCTACACCTTC.

This clonotype came up a few times. The chain employs TRBV27 and TRBJ2-1; 7 bases fit TRBD1. V was pared by 2 bases and J by 2 bases, with 3 bases of the junction left unmatched. The CDR3 has 15 amino acids. Germline V gives CDR1 MNHEY, CDR2 SMNVEV (reference sequence). CDR3 bases: TGTGCCAGCAGTTTAACGGGACAGACCTACAATGAGCAGTTCTTC. This translates into CASSLTGQTYNEQFF.

The V gene is TRBV11-1, the J gene TRBJ1-1; D is unclear. Germline-derived CDR1 and CDR2 are SGHAT and FQDESV (reference sequence). Between the trimmed V and J ends, which lost 5 bases and 7 bases, there was a span of 17 bases. The length of the CDR3 is 14 residues. The CDR3 sequence: CASSPVKTRLEAFF. The CDR3 DNA reads TGTGCCAGCAGCCCTGTCAAAACGAGGCTTGAAGCTTTCTTT.

This clonotype was picked up a small number of times. This chain connects TRBV18 to TRBJ2-7; D is undetermined. Deletions cut 2 bases from V and 1 base from J, with 15 bases between. The CDR3 is made up of 16 amino acids. Germline V gives CDR1 KGHSH, CDR2 LQKENI. DNA of the CDR3: TGTGCCAGCTCACCAGAAACACCTCGATTATCCTACGAGCAGTACTTC. As protein: CASSPETPRLSYEQYF. Variable domain in full (rest from reference TRBV18 and TRBJ2-7): NAGVMQNPRHLVRRRGQEARLRCSPMKGHSHVYWYRQLPEEGLKFMVYLQKENIIDESGMPKERFSAEFPKEGPSILRIQQVVRGDSAAYFCASSPETPRLSYEQYFGPGTRLTVT.

The sample holds one count of this clonotype. Being one base from a much bigger clone, this may be a read error. The chain combines TRBV7-2 with TRBJ1-2, with no clear D. V was trimmed by 1 base and J by 0 bases, leaving 12 bases between them. This CDR3 contains 16 residues. Germline values: CDR1 SGHTA, CDR2 FQGNSA. The CDR3 nucleotides are TGTGCCAGCAGCTTAGAGGTGCCAGAAACTAACTATGGCTACACCTTC. It codes for CASSLEVPETNYGYTF.

The chain recombines TRBV7-9 with TRBJ2-3; D is possibly TRBD1 (6 bases). In germline, CDR1 is SEHNR, CDR2 FQNEAQ (reference sequence). This CDR3 is built from 14 residues. V lost 7 bases and J lost 4, with 15 bases in between. The CDR3 spells CASTNRDGADTQYF. As DNA, the CDR3 is TGTGCCAGCACCAACAGGGATGGGGCAGATACGCAGTATTTT. The full variable domain, its missing parts supplied by reference TRBV7-9 and TRBJ2-3, is DTGVSQNPRHKITKRGQNVTFRCDPISEHNRLYWYRQTLGQGPEFLTYFQNEAQLEKSRLLSDRFSAERPKGSFSTLEIQRTEQGDSAMYLCASTNRDGADTQYFGPGTRLTVL.

This clonotype showed up just a few times. The chain has TRBV19 and TRBJ2-1; no reliable D call. Germline CDR1 reads LNHDA; CDR2 reads SQIVND (reference sequence). V lost 8 bases and J 7 bases, leaving 18 bases between the germline ends. This CDR3 contains 14 residues. CDR3 protein: CASAERPGSNEQFF. CDR3 DNA sequence: TGTGCCAGTGCTGAAAGGCCCGGGTCTAATGAGCAGTTCTTC.

This clonotype was observed many times. This chain joins TRBV4-1 and TRBJ1-1, with D uncertain. The CDR3 loop spans 13 amino acids. The V end lost 1 base, the J end lost 1 base, and 4 bases lay between the germline ends. The germline V gene has CDR1 MGHRA and CDR2 YSYEKL. For the CDR3, the DNA is TGCGCCAGCAGCCAAGGCGAGAACACTGAAGCTTTCTTT. As protein: CASSQGENTEAFF.

The CDR3 spells CASTPGSAADTQYF. CDR3 DNA sequence: TGTGCCAGCACCCCGGGGAGCGCAGCAGATACGCAGTATTTT. The rearrangement links TRBV7-8 to TRBJ2-3, with a tentative D call TRBD2 (5 bases). Germline CDR1 SGHVS, CDR2 FQNEAQ. CDR3 length equals 14 residues. V lost 7 bases to trimming and J lost 4 bases, with 15 bases between them.

The genes are TRBV4-1 and TRBJ1-4; no clear D gene. This CDR3 comprises 12 residues. Per the germline V gene, CDR1 is MGHRA and CDR2 is YSYEKL. The V end lost 2 bases, the J end lost 9 bases, and 7 bases lay between the germline ends. The CDR3 loop is CASSQSVKKLFF. CDR3 in DNA: TGCGCCAGCAGCCAAAGTGTTAAAAAACTGTTTTTT.

In the case of this clonotype: A much larger clone lies a single base off, so this may be a read error. The CDR3 end shows no conserved phenylalanine or tryptophan, and so a read error is likely. The chain combines TRBV7-8 with TRBJ1-6; D perhaps matches TRBD1 (5 bases). Deletions cut 1 base from V and 9 bases from J, with 13 bases between. The CDR3 extends over 15 amino acids. Germline V gene sequence: CDR1 SGHVS, CDR2 FQNEAQ. The CDR3 is CASSLVPQGGSPLHI. Written as DNA, the CDR3 is TGTGCCAGCAGCTTAGTTCCCCAGGGCGGTTCACCCCTCCACATT.

This rearrangement joins TRBV10-3 to TRBJ2-3; tentatively, D is TRBD2 (6 bases). Germline loops: CDR1 ENHRY, CDR2 SYGVKD. The CDR3 runs to 16 residues. The V gene lost 2 bases and the J gene lost 5 bases, with 17 bases spanning the gap. The CDR3 nucleotides read TGTGCCATCAGTGAGGGAGGGTTAGATTTGGGAGATACGCAGTATTTT. This codes for CAISEGGLDLGDTQYF.

This clonotype was detected a few times. V usage is TRBV11-1 and J usage is TRBJ1-1; D is ambiguous. There are 15 residues in the CDR3. In germline, CDR1 is SGHAT, CDR2 FQDESV (reference sequence). V lost 4 bases and J lost 1, with 13 bases in between. This CDR3 is CASSSPSSTNTEAFF. CDR3 DNA: TGTGCCAGCAGCTCCCCTTCGAGCACGAACACTGAAGCTTTCTTT.